These 16 T cell receptor beta chains share one sample of origin, sequenced in a study of blood T cell repertoires in COVID-19. TCRdb keeps only in-frame clones here, not all; method: immunoSEQ multiplex PCR. The sample lists approximately 77,000 clones; more than 70% were seen once. Sequenced: peripheral blood. These receptors were collected from a man in his sixties or seventies with active or convalescent COVID-19.

This clone is a singleton in its sample. The rearrangement links TRBV9 to TRBJ1-2, with 8 bases aligning to TRBD1. This CDR3 contains 13 residues. Germline V gene sequence: CDR1 SGDLS, CDR2 YYNGEE. Losses at the gene ends were 0 bases for V and 5 bases for J; bases not matched to a gene: 0. CDR3 in DNA: TGTGCCAGCAGCGTAGGGACAGGGTATGGCTACACCTTC. It translates to CASSVGTGYGYTF. The entire variable domain, with the rest obtained from reference TRBV9 and TRBJ1-2, is as follows: DSGVTQTPKHLITATGQRVTLRCSPRSGDLSVYWYQQSLDQGLQFLIQYYNGEERAKGNILERFSAQQFPDLHSELNLSSLELGDSALYFCASSVGTGYGYTFGSGTRLTVV.

There are a few counts of this clone. The CDR3 nucleotides are TGTGCCAGCAGCAAACAGGGTGGGGATCTCTCAATTCAGCCCCAGCATTTT. Its translation: CASSKQGGDLSIQPQHF. The chain uses TRBV11-3 and TRBJ1-5, with D perhaps TRBD1 (6 bases). In germline, CDR1 is SGHNT, CDR2 YENEEA. Deletions cut 5 bases from V and 6 bases from J, with 23 bases between. This CDR3 comprises 17 residues. Filled out from reference TRBV11-3 and TRBJ1-5, the complete variable domain reads EAGVVQSPRYKIIEKKQPVAFWCNPISGHNTLYWYLQNLGQGPELLIRYENEEAVDDSQLPKDRFSAERLKGVDSTLKIQPAELGDSAVYLCASSKQGGDLSIQPQHFGDGTRLSIL.

This clone turned up a few times. The chain has TRBV5-1 and TRBJ2-2, with D perhaps matching TRBD1 (6 bases). This CDR3 is built from 16 residues. V was shortened by 2 bases and J by 7 bases, with 18 bases between the two germline ends. Germline V lookup: CDR1 SGHRS, CDR2 YFSETQ. The CDR3: CASSFGPTGSGGELFF. The CDR3 DNA follows: TGCGCCAGCAGCTTTGGTCCTACAGGGTCGGGCGGGGAGCTGTTTTTT.

This chain uses TRBV7-3 with TRBJ2-2; possibly TRBD2 for D (6 bases). With 5 bases removed from V and 0 bases from J, the gap between germline ends came to 13 bases. The CDR3 extends over 16 amino acids. Germline-derived CDR1 and CDR2 are SGHTA and FQGTGA. CDR3 in amino acids: CASSPYGGANTGELFF. The DNA for the CDR3 is TGTGCCAGCAGCCCCTATGGCGGGGCGAACACCGGGGAGCTGTTTTTT.

In this sample, this clone turned up once. The junction differs from germline at one of its ends, possibly a read error. The chain joins TRBV2 to TRBJ2-1; TRBD2 matches 13 bases. This CDR3 has 18 residues. Germline loops: CDR1 SNHLY, CDR2 FYNNEI. CDR3 in DNA: TGTGCCGGCAGCAAGACCGGGACTAGCGGGGCTACCTACAATGAGCAGTTCTTC. Amino acids: CAGSKTGTSGATYNEQFF. Using reference TRBV2 and TRBJ2-1 for the parts outside the CDR3, the full variable domain is EPEVTQTPSHQVTQMGQEVILRCVPISNHLYFYWYRQILGQKVEFLVSFYNNEISEKSEIFDDQFSVERPDGSNFTLKIRSTKLEDSAMYFCAGSKTGTSGATYNEQFFGPGTRLTVL.

V is TRBV29-1 and J is TRBJ1-5; no definite D call. Per the germline V gene, CDR1 is SQVTM and CDR2 is ANQGSEA. V was clipped by 4 bases and J by 3 bases, with 7 bases between them. The CDR3 has 12 amino acids. This CDR3 reads CSVVGVNQPQHF. The DNA for the CDR3 is TGCAGCGTTGTGGGCGTCAATCAGCCCCAGCATTTT.

J is TRBJ2-3 and V is TRBV25-1; D not certain. V was shortened by 3 bases and J by 6 bases, with 13 bases between the two germline ends. Germline CDR1 is MGHDK and CDR2 is SYGVNS. The CDR3 is 14 residues long. The CDR3 DNA sequence: TGTGCCAGCAGTGATGAATGGCAAGCGGATACGCAGTATTTT. Encoded protein: CASSDEWQADTQYF. Variable domain in full (rest from reference TRBV25-1 and TRBJ2-3): EADIYQTPRYLVIGTGKKITLECSQTMGHDKMYWYQQDPGMELHLIHYSYGVNSTEKGDLSSESTVSRIRTEHFPLTLESARPSHTSQYLCASSDEWQADTQYFGPGTRLTVL.

The rearrangement links TRBV28 to TRBJ2-1, with 7 nucleotides matching TRBD1. The V gene end was trimmed by 3 bases and the J gene end by 6 bases; junction bases not matched to a gene: 5. The germline V gene encodes CDR1 MDHEN and CDR2 SYDVKM. CDR3 length: 14 residues. CDR3 in DNA: TGTGCCAGCAGTTTCCCCGACAGGGCCAATGAGCAGTTCTTC. Protein: CASSFPDRANEQFF.

The CDR3 spells CASSPSDGGEQYF. CDR3 nucleotides: TGTGCCAGCTCACCTTCCGACGGGGGCGAGCAGTACTTC. The chain joins TRBV18 to TRBJ2-7, with a possible D match to TRBD2 (6 bases). Germline values: CDR1 KGHSH, CDR2 LQKENI. This CDR3 comprises 13 residues. Deletions cut 3 bases from V and 6 bases from J, with 12 bases between. The variable domain in full, with the rest retrieved from reference TRBV18 and TRBJ2-7, is NAGVMQNPRHLVRRRGQEARLRCSPMKGHSHVYWYRQLPEEGLKFMVYLQKENIIDESGMPKERFSAEFPKEGPSILRIQQVVRGDSAAYFCASSPSDGGEQYFGPGTRLTVT.

In its sample, this clone was seen a few times. The chain links TRBV7-3 to TRBJ1-1; no clear D gene. Trimming cost V 2 bases and J 0 bases, with 4 bases left between them. Germline CDR1 and CDR2: SGHTA and FQGTGA. This CDR3 region has 13 residues. CDR3 residues: CASSLSVNTEAFF. The CDR3 region has the DNA TGTGCCAGCAGCTTATCAGTGAACACTGAAGCTTTCTTT.

V usage is TRBV2 and J usage is TRBJ1-1; 7 nucleotides line up with TRBD1. V lost 9 bases and J lost 12; bases outside the gene matches: 10. In germline, CDR1 is SNHLY, CDR2 FYNNEI. The CDR3 runs 11 residues. The CDR3 region has the DNA TGTGCCAGTAAAGGACAGGAGACATCTTTCTTT. This encodes CASKGQETSFF.

The V gene is TRBV18, the J gene TRBJ2-1; 8 bases are a match to TRBD2. The V and J ends lost 4 bases and 5 bases, in that order; junction bases with no gene match: 7. Per the germline V gene, CDR1 is KGHSH and CDR2 is LQKENI. The CDR3 extends over 15 amino acids. The CDR3 here is CASSLNSGDHNEQFF. In DNA form, the CDR3 reads TGTGCCAGCTCACTCAATAGCGGGGACCACAATGAGCAGTTCTTC.

The chain is built from TRBV27 and TRBJ2-1; 12 bases agree with TRBD2. The CDR3 runs to 13 residues. J gave up 8 bases and V 6 bases, and 2 bases lay outside the gene matches. Germline assignment: CDR1 MNHEY and CDR2 SMNVEV (reference sequence). The DNA of the CDR3 is TGTGCCAGCAGGCTAGCGGGGGGGGATGAGCAGTTCTTC. It translates to CASRLAGGDEQFF.

The CDR3 coding sequence is TGTGCCAGCAGCTTGGGTTACAGGGACGACGCTTTCTTT. Translating it yields CASSLGYRDDAFF. V is TRBV5-5 and J is TRBJ1-1, with D maybe TRBD1 (6 bases). The germline V and J ends were trimmed by 0 bases and 11 bases, with 14 bases remaining between them. This CDR3 spans 13 amino acids. CDR1 is SGHKS, CDR2 YYEKEE, per germline (reference sequence). Combining the CDR3 with reference TRBV5-5 and TRBJ1-1 gives the whole variable domain DAGVTQSPTHLIKTRGQQVTLRCSPISGHKSVSWYQQVLGQGPQFIFQYYEKEERGRGNFPDRFSARQFPNYSSELNVNALLLGDSALYLCASSLGYRDDAFFGQGTRLTVV.

This chain links TRBV2 with TRBJ1-5, with unresolved D. V lost 3 bases to trimming and J lost 1 base, with 10 bases between them. Germline CDR1 and CDR2: SNHLY and FYNNEI. This CDR3 spans 15 amino acids. The CDR3 region has the DNA TGTGCCAGCAGTGACAGATTAAGAAGCAATCAGCCCCAGCATTTT. The encoded protein is CASSDRLRSNQPQHF.

This sequence joins TRBV11-1 and TRBJ1-2; 7 nucleotides align to TRBD1. The germline gives CDR1 SGHAT, CDR2 FQDESV (reference sequence). The V segment lost 5 bases and the J segment 2 bases; nucleotides outside the gene matches: 8. This CDR3 is built from 15 residues. The DNA of the CDR3 is TGTGCCAGCAGCCCCACCGGGACAGAAAACTATGGCTACACCTTC. Its protein product is CASSPTGTENYGYTF.